Presented here are 23 T cell receptor beta chains from one specimen sequenced in a study of a mutant IDH1 vaccine in newly diagnosed glioma. Their cognate antigens are unknown. Sample time point: week 47, end of study. All doses held 300 ug of mutant IDH1 20-mer peptide, with topical imiquimod. Generated by immunoSEQ multiplex PCR, the TCRdb table keeps only in-frame clones and is missing some. The sample holds 40,000 or so clones, 82% seen once. Sequenced here: PBMCs, sampled from a glioma patient whose treatment included an IDH1 peptide vaccine. The receptors here all came from a young man with glioma. Some clones in this sample may be carry-over from other donors' samples.

The chain recombines TRBV18 with TRBJ1-4, with D perhaps TRBD1 (6 bases). The CDR3 loop spans 14 amino acids. Deletions cut 4 bases from V and 12 bases from J, with 18 bases between. The germline CDR1 and CDR2 sequences are KGHSH and LQKENI. CDR3 amino acids: CASSLDRTMTELFF. Written as DNA, the CDR3 is TGTGCCAGCTCACTGGACAGAACAATGACGGAACTGTTTTTT.

The chain has TRBV6-5 and TRBJ2-3; 13 bases fit TRBD2. CDR1 and CDR2 from the germline V gene are MNHEY and SVGAGI. V dropped 0 bases and J dropped 4; count of bases not matched to a gene: 1. The CDR3 has 16 amino acids. This CDR3 is CASSYSGTSGADTQYF. The CDR3 nucleotides read TGTGCCAGCAGTTACTCCGGGACTAGCGGGGCAGATACGCAGTATTTT.

The V call is TRBV6-1, the J call TRBJ2-3, with a possible D match to TRBD2 (6 bases). This CDR3 spans 12 amino acids. Trimming took off 6 bases at V and 3 bases at J, with 7 bases between the two ends. Germline V CDR1 and CDR2: MNHNS, SASEGT. The CDR3 here is CASSGGTDTQYF. CDR3 coding DNA: TGTGCCAGCAGCGGAGGGACAGATACGCAGTATTTT.

The chain employs TRBV5-1 and TRBJ2-6; D gene uncertain. V was pared by 3 bases and J by 0 bases, with 16 bases between. Per the germline V gene, CDR1 is SGHRS and CDR2 is YFSETQ. The CDR3 length is 18 residues. The CDR3 reads CASSSRALLVSGANVLTF. CDR3 in DNA: TGCGCCAGCAGCTCACGAGCACTATTAGTCTCTGGGGCCAACGTCCTGACTTTC.

This rearrangement joins TRBV6-4 to TRBJ1-2; D perhaps matches TRBD1 (5 bases). Germline V gene sequence: CDR1 MRHNA, CDR2 SNTAGT. V gave up 6 bases and J gave up 5 bases, with 19 bases separating them. The CDR3 totals 15 residues. CDR3 residues: CASSPSNRDWYGYTF. CDR3 DNA: TGTGCCAGCAGCCCATCGAATCGGGACTGGTATGGCTACACCTTC.

The V call is TRBV5-4, the J call TRBJ2-7, with TRBD2 identical over 10 bases. The CDR3 sequence is 12 residues long. Germline V lookup: CDR1 SGHNT, CDR2 YYREEE (reference sequence). Unmatched junction bases numbered 0, after V lost 4 bases and J lost 5 bases. CDR3 in amino acids: CASSLAGDEQYF. CDR3 nucleotides: TGTGCCAGCAGCCTAGCGGGAGACGAGCAGTACTTC.

The chain employs TRBV9 and TRBJ2-7, with unresolved D. The V and J ends lost 0 bases and 1 base respectively, with 14 bases between them. Germline CDR1 SGDLS, CDR2 YYNGEE. The CDR3 totals 16 residues. The CDR3 is CASSVEDRVLSYEQYF. The CDR3 DNA is TGTGCCAGCAGCGTAGAGGACCGCGTTCTATCCTACGAGCAGTACTTC.

This rearrangement joins TRBV5-1 to TRBJ2-3; D possibly corresponds to TRBD2 (5 bases). Germline CDR1 is SGHRS and CDR2 is YFSETQ. Trimming took 4 bases from V and 4 from J, leaving 13 bases between them. The CDR3 sequence is 14 residues long. The CDR3: CASSHAGLPDTQYF. In DNA form, the CDR3 reads TGCGCCAGCAGCCACGCGGGTCTTCCAGATACGCAGTATTTT. Variable domain in full (rest from reference TRBV5-1 and TRBJ2-3): KAGVTQTPRYLIKTRGQQVTLSCSPISGHRSVSWYQQTPGQGLQFLFEYFSETQRNKGNFPGRFSGRQFSNSRSEMNVSTLELGDSALYLCASSHAGLPDTQYFGPGTRLTVL.

This rearrangement joins TRBV6-1 to TRBJ1-1; no clear D gene. Trimming removed 6 bases at V and 7 bases at J, with 9 bases between. The V gene's germline CDR1 is MNHNS and CDR2 SASEGT. This CDR3 is 11 amino acids long. The CDR3 nucleotides are TGTGCCAGCAGCGCACAAAATGAAGCTTTCTTT. Translating gives CASSAQNEAFF.

By share, this clone ranks as medium-sized. The gene calls are TRBV5-6 and TRBJ1-2; D is undetermined. The CDR3 is 14 residues long. V lost 2 bases and J lost 7, with 15 bases in between. CDR1 is SGHDT, CDR2 YYEEEE, per germline. DNA for the CDR3: TGTGCCAGCAGCTTCCCGGGGTATACGGCTGGCTACACCTTC. This translates into CASSFPGYTAGYTF.

The chain is built from TRBV4-2 and TRBJ2-3; 11 bases are a match to TRBD2. The trim removed 2 bases at V and 6 bases at J, leaving 10 bases unmatched. Germline CDR1 reads LGHNA; CDR2 reads YNFKEQ. This CDR3 spans 17 amino acids. CDR3 region: CASSQWSLAGGMDTQYF. CDR3 DNA sequence: TGTGCCAGCAGCCAATGGTCTCTAGCGGGAGGAATGGATACGCAGTATTTT.

The chain carries TRBV7-2 and TRBJ1-2; D is unresolved. The ends were cut back, 1 base at V and 7 bases at J, with 10 bases in the middle. The CDR3 is made up of 13 amino acids. The V gene's germline CDR1 is SGHTA and CDR2 FQGNSA. The CDR3 nucleotides read TGTGCCAGCAGCTTAGTTTCGGGTTCTGGCTACACCTTC. This translates into CASSLVSGSGYTF.

The gene calls are TRBV27 and TRBJ2-1, with D unclear. This CDR3 comprises 12 residues. The V end was cut by 5 bases, the J end by 8 bases, with 10 bases between. Germline V gene lookup returns CDR1 MNHEY and CDR2 SMNVEV (reference sequence). CDR3 region: CASSPAGHEQFF. For the CDR3, the DNA is TGTGCCAGCAGTCCGGCTGGGCATGAGCAGTTCTTC.

This rearrangement joins TRBV6-5 to TRBJ1-2; TRBD1 matches at 12 bases. The CDR3 totals 15 residues. J lost 4 bases, V lost 6 bases, and 6 bases had no gene match. The V gene's germline CDR1 is MNHEY and CDR2 SVGAGI. This CDR3 reads CASRYGTGGSYGYTF. CDR3 in DNA: TGTGCCAGCAGATATGGGACAGGGGGCAGCTATGGCTACACCTTC.

In its sample, this clone was seen once. The chain has TRBV19 and TRBJ2-5; 10 bases map to TRBD2. The CDR3 length is 14 residues. Germline V gene data show CDR1 as LNHDA and CDR2 as SQIVND (reference sequence). After removal of 3 bases from V and 5 bases from J, the junction contained 3 bases not matched to a gene. The CDR3 is CASSMGLARETQYF. The CDR3 DNA reads as TGTGCCAGTAGTATGGGACTAGCGCGGGAGACCCAGTACTTC.

This clone has only a few counts. This sequence joins TRBV27 and TRBJ1-1, with no clear D. The CDR3 totals 12 residues. V was clipped by 10 bases and J by 7 bases, with 16 bases between them. Per germline, CDR1 MNHEY and CDR2 SMNVEV (reference sequence). Written as DNA, the CDR3 is TGTGCCACCAAAGGACCCGGCGTTGAAGCTTTCTTT. The encoded protein is CATKGPGVEAFF.

The chain joins TRBV29-1 to TRBJ1-1; 11 bases fit TRBD1. The trim removed 6 bases at V and 4 bases at J, leaving 10 bases unmatched. Germline CDR1 SQVTM, CDR2 ANQGSEA. The length of the CDR3 is 15 residues. In DNA, the CDR3 is TGCAGCGTATCCGGGACAGGGGGGTTCGGCACTGAAGCTTTCTTT. The encoded protein is CSVSGTGGFGTEAFF.

The chain joins TRBV5-1 to TRBJ1-2, with a tentative D call TRBD1 (5 bases). V was shortened by 1 base and J by 6 bases, with 10 bases between the two germline ends. The CDR3 runs 13 residues. Germline lookup yields CDR1 SGHRS and CDR2 YFSETQ. The DNA for the CDR3 is TGCGCCAGCAGCTTGTCGGGGGTAGATGGCTACACCTTC. It codes for CASSLSGVDGYTF.

This clone occurred a few times. The rearrangement joins TRBV18 to TRBJ1-4; D possibly corresponds to TRBD1 (5 bases). V was cut by 7 bases and J by 10 bases, with 19 bases left in between. The CDR3 sequence is 14 residues long. Germline loops: CDR1 KGHSH, CDR2 LQKENI. The CDR3 region has the DNA TGTGCCAGCTTAGAAAGAACGACAGAGGGAAAACTGTTTTTT. It is translated as CASLERTTEGKLFF. Full variable domain (outside the CDR3, taken from reference TRBV18 and TRBJ1-4): NAGVMQNPRHLVRRRGQEARLRCSPMKGHSHVYWYRQLPEEGLKFMVYLQKENIIDESGMPKERFSAEFPKEGPSILRIQQVVRGDSAAYFCASLERTTEGKLFFGSGTQLSVL.

The chain links TRBV2 to TRBJ1-5, with a tentative D call TRBD1 (5 bases). Deletions cut 6 bases from V and 4 bases from J, with 10 bases between. The CDR3 runs to 13 residues. CDR1 and CDR2 from the germline V gene are SNHLY and FYNNEI. CDR3 protein: CASSRQSNQPQHF. The CDR3 DNA reads TGTGCCAGCAGCAGACAGAGTAATCAGCCCCAGCATTTT.

As to this clone: Sequence at one end of the junction differs from germline and may be a read error. The CDR3 sequence is CASSLDRGLSSGYTF. In DNA form, the CDR3 reads TGTGCCAGCAGTTTGGACCGAGGCCTATCATCGGGCTACACCTTC. The chain joins TRBV5-4 to TRBJ1-2, with D hard to call. The germline V gene has CDR1 SGHNT and CDR2 YYREEE (reference sequence). This CDR3 comprises 15 residues.

The chain employs TRBV2 and TRBJ2-7, with D hard to call. Germline V gives CDR1 SNHLY, CDR2 FYNNEI. The V gene lost 4 bases and the J gene lost 2 bases, with 12 bases spanning the gap. The CDR3 sequence is 14 residues long. CDR3 loop: CASSGFETTYEQYF. The DNA for the CDR3 is TGTGCCAGCAGTGGGTTTGAGACAACCTACGAGCAGTACTTC.

The gene calls are TRBV6-5 and TRBJ2-7; possibly TRBD1 or TRBD2 for D (5 bases each). Looked up from germline, CDR1 is MNHEY and CDR2 is SVGAGI. The CDR3 covers 15 residues. V dropped 6 bases and J dropped 3 bases, with 18 bases sitting between them. The DNA of the CDR3 is TGTGCCAGCAGCCCCTACCGGGACGTCCTCTACGAGCAGTACTTC. Protein sequence: CASSPYRDVLYEQYF.